A selection of T cell receptor beta chains follows, all from one sample in a study of technical replicates of blood from several donors. This table comes from immunoSEQ multiplex PCR, and its TCRdb copy is limited to in-frame clones, with some not included. The sample shows almost 85,000 clones, around 97% of them seen only once. The sample was T cells isolated from PBMCs. The receptors derive from a human donor in good health. The CDR3 runs from the conserved cysteine through the conserved F or W. D genes are given only for firm matches. Size is omitted from some rows. Given values are once, few, many or a class for expanded clones.

v_gene: TRBV6-6
j_gene: TRBJ2-2
abundance: -
d_gene: TRBD2
CDR3aa: CASSPRLAANTGELFF
CDR3nt: TGTGCCAGCAGCCCCCGACTAGCGGCGAACACCGGGGAGCTGTTTTTT

v_gene: TRBV2
j_gene: TRBJ2-1
abundance: -
d_gene: -
CDR3aa: CASSGPGFSYNEQFF
CDR3nt: TGTGCCAGCAGTGGCCCCGGGTTCTCCTACAATGAGCAGTTCTTC

v_gene: TRBV11-3
j_gene: TRBJ1-4
abundance: -
d_gene: TRBD1
CDR3aa: CASSLAGTALGKLFF
CDR3nt: TGTGCCAGCAGCTTAGCCGGGACAGCTCTCGGGAAACTGTTTTTT

v_gene: TRBV27
j_gene: TRBJ2-6
abundance: -
d_gene: -
CDR3aa: CASSRARDGANVLTF
CDR3nt: TGTGCCAGCAGCCGCGCCAGGGATGGGGCCAACGTCCTGACTTTC

v_gene: TRBV5-5
j_gene: TRBJ2-7
abundance: -
d_gene: TRBD2
CDR3aa: CASSLAGGPYEQYF
CDR3nt: TGTGCCAGCAGCCTAGCGGGGGGTCCCTACGAGCAGTACTTC

v_gene: TRBV6-6
j_gene: TRBJ2-5
abundance: -
d_gene: -
CDR3aa: CASIQDGVQETQYF
CDR3nt: TGTGCCAGCATCCAGGACGGGGTCCAAGAGACCCAGTACTTC

v_gene: TRBV19
j_gene: TRBJ1-1
abundance: once
d_gene: -
CDR3aa: CASSTRGANTEAFF
CDR3nt: TGTGCCAGTAGTACCAGGGGCGCGAACACTGAAGCTTTCTTT

v_gene: TRBV30
j_gene: TRBJ1-2
abundance: -
d_gene: -
CDR3aa: CAWSVTGSYGYTF
CDR3nt: TGTGCCTGGAGTGTAACCGGGTCCTATGGCTACACCTTC

v_gene: TRBV18
j_gene: TRBJ1-5
abundance: -
d_gene: -
CDR3aa: CASSPGGNDQPQHF
CDR3nt: TGTGCCAGCTCACCAGGAGGGAACGATCAGCCCCAGCATTTT

v_gene: TRBV10-1
j_gene: TRBJ2-7
abundance: -
d_gene: -
CDR3aa: CASSTGGGYEQYF
CDR3nt: TGCGCCAGCAGTACGGGTGGCGGGTACGAGCAGTACTTC

v_gene: TRBV10-2
j_gene: TRBJ1-2
abundance: -
d_gene: TRBD1
CDR3aa: CASYGVQTGDSYGYTF
CDR3nt: TGCGCCAGCTATGGGGTACAGACAGGGGATTCCTATGGCTACACCTTC

v_gene: TRBV5-5
j_gene: TRBJ1-5
abundance: -
d_gene: TRBD1
CDR3aa: CASSWTGDQPQHF
CDR3nt: TGTGCCAGCAGCTGGACAGGGGATCAGCCCCAGCATTTT

v_gene: TRBV5-1
j_gene: TRBJ1-1
abundance: -
d_gene: TRBD1
CDR3aa: CASSPVTGVNTEAFF
CDR3nt: TGCGCCAGCAGCCCCGTGACAGGGGTAAATACTGAAGCTTTCTTT

v_gene: TRBV5-1
j_gene: TRBJ2-3
abundance: -
d_gene: TRBD2
CDR3aa: CASSWGLAGGTSTDTQYF
CDR3nt: TGCGCCAGCAGCTGGGGACTAGCGGGGGGCACTAGCACAGATACGCAGTATTTT

v_gene: TRBV7-9
j_gene: TRBJ1-1
abundance: -
d_gene: TRBD1
CDR3aa: CASSPRDRKKGDTEAFF
CDR3nt: TGTGCCAGCAGCCCCCGGGACAGGAAGAAGGGGGACACTGAAGCTTTCTTT

v_gene: TRBV7-6
j_gene: TRBJ2-4
abundance: -
d_gene: TRBD2
CDR3aa: CASSSSGTSVQYF
CDR3nt: TGTGCCAGCAGCTCCAGCGGGACTAGCGTTCAGTACTTC

v_gene: TRBV5-1
j_gene: TRBJ2-1
abundance: once
d_gene: -
CDR3aa: CASSFISIPHNEQFF
CDR3nt: TGCGCCAGCAGCTTCATTAGTATTCCACACAATGAGCAGTTCTTC

v_gene: TRBV7-9
j_gene: TRBJ1-3
abundance: once
d_gene: -
CDR3aa: CASSQNPGKGSGNTIYF
CDR3nt: TGTGCCAGCAGCCAAAACCCGGGGAAGGGCTCTGGAAACACCATATATTTT

v_gene: TRBV19
j_gene: TRBJ2-7
abundance: -
d_gene: -
CDR3aa: CASSIDPEVVGEQYF
CDR3nt: TGTGCCAGTAGTATAGATCCCGAGGTGGTTGGCGAGCAGTACTTC

v_gene: TRBV28
j_gene: TRBJ2-1
abundance: once
d_gene: TRBD2
CDR3aa: CATLLAGGNDEQFF
CDR3nt: TGTGCCACCTTACTAGCGGGAGGCAATGATGAGCAGTTCTTC

v_gene: TRBV27
j_gene: TRBJ2-7
abundance: -
d_gene: TRBD2
CDR3aa: CASMTGGPGYEQYF
CDR3nt: TGTGCCAGCATGACGGGAGGGCCGGGCTACGAGCAGTACTTC

v_gene: TRBV6-1
j_gene: TRBJ1-2
abundance: -
d_gene: TRBD1
CDR3aa: CASSGHGQGGNYGYTF
CDR3nt: TGTGCCAGCAGTGGCCACGGACAGGGCGGTAACTATGGCTACACCTTC

v_gene: TRBV28
j_gene: TRBJ1-4
abundance: -
d_gene: -
CDR3aa: CASNSYEKLFF
CDR3nt: TGTGCCAGCAACAGCTATGAAAAACTGTTTTTT

v_gene: TRBV7-8
j_gene: TRBJ1-4
abundance: -
d_gene: -
CDR3aa: CASSLALVSNEKLFF
CDR3nt: TGTGCCAGCAGCTTAGCACTGGTTAGCAATGAAAAACTGTTTTTT

v_gene: TRBV5-1
j_gene: TRBJ1-4
abundance: -
d_gene: TRBD1
CDR3aa: CASSSDRDLNEKLFF
CDR3nt: TGCGCCAGCAGCTCAGACAGGGACCTAAATGAAAAACTGTTTTTT

v_gene: TRBV2
j_gene: TRBJ1-1
abundance: -
d_gene: -
CDR3aa: CASSDRDTEAFF
CDR3nt: TGTGCCAGCAGTGACAGGGACACTGAAGCTTTCTTT

v_gene: TRBV13
j_gene: TRBJ2-3
abundance: -
d_gene: -
CDR3aa: CASSFGVITDTQYF
CDR3nt: TGTGCCAGCAGCTTCGGGGTGATCACAGATACGCAGTATTTT

v_gene: TRBV5-1
j_gene: TRBJ2-7
abundance: -
d_gene: TRBD1
CDR3aa: CASSLAAGTGYYEQYF
CDR3nt: TGCGCCAGCAGCTTGGCAGCCGGGACAGGTTACTACGAGCAGTACTTC

v_gene: TRBV28
j_gene: TRBJ2-5
abundance: -
d_gene: -
CDR3aa: CASSFRGSQETQYF
CDR3nt: TGTGCCAGCAGTTTCCGGGGAAGTCAAGAGACCCAGTACTTC

v_gene: TRBV7-3
j_gene: TRBJ1-5
abundance: -
d_gene: -
CDR3aa: CASSFSLQPQHF
CDR3nt: TGTGCCAGCAGCTTTTCTCTTCAGCCCCAGCATTTT

v_gene: TRBV7-5
j_gene: TRBJ1-6
abundance: -
d_gene: -
CDR3aa: CVRSVQGNSPLHF
CDR3nt: TGTGTCAGAAGCGTACAGGGGAATTCACCCCTCCACTTT

v_gene: TRBV15
j_gene: TRBJ2-2
abundance: -
d_gene: -
CDR3aa: CATSGLNTGELFF
CDR3nt: TGTGCCACCAGCGGCTTGAACACCGGGGAGCTGTTTTTT

v_gene: TRBV11-3
j_gene: TRBJ1-6
abundance: -
d_gene: -
CDR3aa: CASSLSGSSYNSPLHF
CDR3nt: TGTGCCAGCAGCTTATCCGGGAGCTCCTATAATTCACCCCTCCACTTT

v_gene: TRBV25-1
j_gene: TRBJ2-1
abundance: -
d_gene: TRBD1
CDR3aa: CASGNPGQDYNEQFF
CDR3nt: TGTGCCAGCGGGAATCCGGGACAGGACTACAATGAGCAGTTCTTC

v_gene: TRBV4-2
j_gene: TRBJ2-2
abundance: -
d_gene: -
CDR3aa: CASSQEGRTGELFF
CDR3nt: TGTGCCAGCAGCCAAGAGGGGCGCACCGGGGAGCTGTTTTTT

v_gene: TRBV19
j_gene: TRBJ1-1
abundance: -
d_gene: -
CDR3aa: CASTQVPGWDTEAFF
CDR3nt: TGTGCCAGTACCCAAGTTCCGGGTTGGGACACTGAAGCTTTCTTT

v_gene: TRBV28
j_gene: TRBJ1-1
abundance: -
d_gene: -
CDR3aa: CASSLFGGEGEAFF
CDR3nt: TGTGCCAGCAGTTTATTTGGGGGGGAGGGTGAAGCTTTCTTT

v_gene: TRBV9
j_gene: TRBJ1-1
abundance: -
d_gene: -
CDR3aa: CASSVVPDLAEAFF
CDR3nt: TGTGCCAGCAGCGTAGTCCCAGATCTAGCTGAAGCTTTCTTT

v_gene: TRBV2
j_gene: TRBJ1-5
abundance: -
d_gene: TRBD1
CDR3aa: CASTGQGSQPQHF
CDR3nt: TGTGCCAGCACGGGACAGGGCAGTCAGCCCCAGCATTTT

v_gene: TRBV19
j_gene: TRBJ1-1
abundance: -
d_gene: -
CDR3aa: CASSVGGGTEAFF
CDR3nt: TGTGCCAGTAGTGTTGGGGGGGGCACTGAAGCTTTCTTT

v_gene: TRBV7-9
j_gene: TRBJ2-1
abundance: -
d_gene: -
CDR3aa: CASIRARYNEQFF
CDR3nt: TGTGCCAGCATAAGAGCTCGTTACAATGAGCAGTTCTTC

v_gene: TRBV15
j_gene: TRBJ2-5
abundance: -
d_gene: TRBD2
CDR3aa: CATSIERGLRETQYF
CDR3nt: TGTGCCACCAGCATAGAGCGGGGCCTGCGGGAGACCCAGTACTTC